Below, one T cell receptor (beta chain) is given with its context. Its target is unknown. Clones were read by immunoSEQ multiplex PCR, and TCRdb kept only the in-frame ones, dropping some. The repertoire has roughly 2,500,000 clones, over 85% of them found once; the top ten carry approximately 0.36%. The sample originates from a study of shared clonotypes between healthy human individuals. Looking at the study overall: Every donor yielded three CD4 naive, three CD4 memory, two CD8 naive and one CD8 memory plate.

The study separated CD4+ cells into CD45RA+ naive and CD45RA-negative memory subsets. Findings of the study overall: The naive CD4 repertoires of a few donors were compared, and roughly 5.1% of clonotypes were shared.

This sequence was found in a man between 18 and 35 years old in good health. Some clones in this sample may be carry-over from other donors' samples. The sample taken for sequencing was naive CD4+ T cells from PBMCs. Subset defined: CD45RA+ positively selected.

DNA for the CDR3: TGCGCCAGCAGTGAGTACAGCCAGCCCCAGCATTTT. Residues: CASSEYSQPQHF. The rearrangement uses TRBV10-2 and TRBJ1-5, with D unresolved. The V gene lost 1 base and the J gene lost 7 bases, with 5 bases spanning the gap. The CDR3 is 12 residues long. Per the germline V gene, CDR1 is WSHSY and CDR2 is SAAADI.